The sequence of this T cell receptor (beta chain) was determined in a study of blood T cells in healthy people across ages. With a J-beta primer mix and a sample-barcoded 5' primer, a second PCR ran about 7 to 12 cycles. A tag from a template-switch adaptor with 12 random nucleotides marked each cDNA molecule. TCRdb ran MiXCR on the 5' RACE reads and lists one entry per CDR3 protein. The sample shows over 1.5 million distinct CDR3 sequences, 40% to 55% of them seen only once. Every donor provided 8.5 to 10 milliliters of peripheral blood. V was clipped by 5 bases and J by 3 bases, with 11 bases between them. This CDR3 comprises 13 residues. Germline values: CDR1 MNHNY, CDR2 SVGAGI (reference sequence). The study's findings and limits: Long-lived donors carried more naive CD4+ cells and greater diversity than aged donors.

This clonotype was counted between two and nine times. Its specificity is unknown. Sequencing was carried out using blood. This receptor was taken from a woman in her thirties or forties in good health. The gene calls are TRBV6-6 and TRBJ2-7, with D perhaps TRBD2 (5 bases). The CDR3 sequence is CASSDYQYYEQYF. The CDR3, as DNA: TGTGCCAGCAGTGACTACCAGTACTACGAGCAGTACTTC.